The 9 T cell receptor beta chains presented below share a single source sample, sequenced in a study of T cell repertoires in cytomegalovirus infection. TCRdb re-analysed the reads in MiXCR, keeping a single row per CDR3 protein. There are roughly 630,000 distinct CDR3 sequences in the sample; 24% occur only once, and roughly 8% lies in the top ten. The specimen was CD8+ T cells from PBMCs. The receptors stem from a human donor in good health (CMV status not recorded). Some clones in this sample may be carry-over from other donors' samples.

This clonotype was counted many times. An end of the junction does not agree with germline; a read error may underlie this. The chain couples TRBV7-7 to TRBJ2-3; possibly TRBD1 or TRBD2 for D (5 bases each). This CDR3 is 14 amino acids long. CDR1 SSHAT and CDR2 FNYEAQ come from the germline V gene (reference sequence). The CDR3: CASSSGTSTDTQYF. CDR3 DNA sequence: TGTGCTAGCAGCTCGGGGACCTCCACAGATACGCAGTATTTT.

In nucleotides, the CDR3 is TGTGCCAGCAGCATTACCATTTATGAGCAGTTCTTC. It specifies CASSITIYEQFF. The chain has TRBV6-2 or TRBV6-3 and TRBJ2-1; D is unclear. V dropped 6 bases and J dropped 8 bases, with 11 bases sitting between them. CDR3 length equals 12 residues. Germline CDR1 MNHEY, CDR2 SVGEGT.

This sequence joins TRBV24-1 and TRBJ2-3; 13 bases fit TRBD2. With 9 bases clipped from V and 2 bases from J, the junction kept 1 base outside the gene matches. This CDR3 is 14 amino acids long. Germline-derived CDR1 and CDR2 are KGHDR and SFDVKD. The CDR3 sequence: CATGLAGDTDTQYF. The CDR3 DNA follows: TGTGCCACCGGACTAGCGGGGGACACAGATACGCAGTATTTT.

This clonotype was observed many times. The CDR3 DNA is TGTGCCAGCAGCCTGAGATCCGGGACCGCATACAATGAGCAGTTCTTC. This codes for CASSLRSGTAYNEQFF. The chain uses TRBV7-8 and TRBJ2-1, with D perhaps TRBD1 or TRBD2 (5 bases each). The CDR3 loop spans 16 amino acids. The V gene lost 5 bases and the J gene lost 4 bases, with 18 bases spanning the gap. Germline CDR1 SGHVS, CDR2 FQNEAQ.

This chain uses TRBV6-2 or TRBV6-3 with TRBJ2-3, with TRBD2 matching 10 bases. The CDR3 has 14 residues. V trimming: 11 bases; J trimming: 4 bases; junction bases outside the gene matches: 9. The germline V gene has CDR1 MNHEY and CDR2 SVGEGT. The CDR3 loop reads CASQGLANSDTQYF. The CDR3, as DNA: TGTGCCTCCCAGGGACTAGCGAATTCAGATACGCAGTATTTT.

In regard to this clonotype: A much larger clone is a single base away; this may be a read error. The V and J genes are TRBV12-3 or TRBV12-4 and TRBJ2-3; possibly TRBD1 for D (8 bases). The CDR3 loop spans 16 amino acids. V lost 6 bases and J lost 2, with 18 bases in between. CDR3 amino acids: CASRTHRGGHTDTQYF. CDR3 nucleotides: TGTGCCAGCAGAACCCACAGGGGGGGTCACACAGATACGCAGTATTTT.

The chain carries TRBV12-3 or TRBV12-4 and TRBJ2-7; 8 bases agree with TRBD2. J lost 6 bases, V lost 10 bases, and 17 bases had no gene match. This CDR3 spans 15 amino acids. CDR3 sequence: CANTPGGGGFGEQYF. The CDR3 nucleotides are TGTGCCAACACCCCAGGTGGCGGGGGGTTTGGCGAGCAGTACTTC.

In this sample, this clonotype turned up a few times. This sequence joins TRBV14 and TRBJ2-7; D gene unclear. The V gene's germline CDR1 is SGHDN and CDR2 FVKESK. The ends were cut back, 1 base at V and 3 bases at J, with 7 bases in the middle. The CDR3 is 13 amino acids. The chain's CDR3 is CASSQGVGYEQYV. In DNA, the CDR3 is TGTGCCAGCAGCCAAGGAGTCGGCTACGAGCAGTACGTC.

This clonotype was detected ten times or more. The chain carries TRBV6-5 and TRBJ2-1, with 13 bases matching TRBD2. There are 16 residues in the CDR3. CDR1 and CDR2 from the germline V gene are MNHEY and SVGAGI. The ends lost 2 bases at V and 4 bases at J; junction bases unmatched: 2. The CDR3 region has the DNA TGTGCCAGCAGTTACGGGACTAGCGGGGAATACAATGAGCAGTTCTTC. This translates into CASSYGTSGEYNEQFF.